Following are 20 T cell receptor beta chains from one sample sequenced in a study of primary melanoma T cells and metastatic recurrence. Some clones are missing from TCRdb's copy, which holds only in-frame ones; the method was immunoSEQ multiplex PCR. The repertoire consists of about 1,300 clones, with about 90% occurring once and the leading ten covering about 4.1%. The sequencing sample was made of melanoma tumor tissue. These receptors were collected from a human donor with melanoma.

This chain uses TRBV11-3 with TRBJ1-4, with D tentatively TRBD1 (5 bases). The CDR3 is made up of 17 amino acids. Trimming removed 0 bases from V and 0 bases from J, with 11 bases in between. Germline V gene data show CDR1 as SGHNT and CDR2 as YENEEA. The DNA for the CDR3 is TGTGCCAGCAGCTTAGAGGGGGGGAGTGCAACTAATGAAAAACTGTTTTTT. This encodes CASSLEGGSATNEKLFF. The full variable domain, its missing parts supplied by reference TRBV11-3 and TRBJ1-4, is EAGVVQSPRYKIIEKKQPVAFWCNPISGHNTLYWYLQNLGQGPELLIRYENEEAVDDSQLPKDRFSAERLKGVDSTLKIQPAELGDSAVYLCASSLEGGSATNEKLFFGSGTQLSVL.

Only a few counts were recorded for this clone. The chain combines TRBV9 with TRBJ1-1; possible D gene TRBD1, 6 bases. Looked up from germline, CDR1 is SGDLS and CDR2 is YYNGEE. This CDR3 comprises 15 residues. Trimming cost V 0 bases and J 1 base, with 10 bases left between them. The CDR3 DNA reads TGTGCCAGCAGCGTAGCTCGGGGGCCGAACACTGAAGCTTTCTTT. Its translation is CASSVARGPNTEAFF.

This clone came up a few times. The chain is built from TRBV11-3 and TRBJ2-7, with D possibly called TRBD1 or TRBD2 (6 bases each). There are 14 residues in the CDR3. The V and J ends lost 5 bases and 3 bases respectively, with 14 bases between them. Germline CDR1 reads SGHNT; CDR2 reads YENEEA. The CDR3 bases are TGTGCCAGCAGCCCGAGGGGGGTCGACTACGAGCAGTACTTC. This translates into CASSPRGVDYEQYF.

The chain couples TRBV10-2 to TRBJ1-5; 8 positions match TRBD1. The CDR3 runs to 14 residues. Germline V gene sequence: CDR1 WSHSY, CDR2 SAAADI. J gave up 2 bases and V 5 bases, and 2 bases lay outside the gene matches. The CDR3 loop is CASSPGGRNQPQHF. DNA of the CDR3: TGCGCCAGCAGTCCAGGGGGCCGCAATCAGCCCCAGCATTTT.

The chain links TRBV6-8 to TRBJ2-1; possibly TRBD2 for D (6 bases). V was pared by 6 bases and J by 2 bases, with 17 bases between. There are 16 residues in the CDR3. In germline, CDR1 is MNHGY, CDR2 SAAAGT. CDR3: CASSTHKGLAYNEQFF. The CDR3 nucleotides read TGTGCCAGCAGCACCCACAAGGGACTTGCCTACAATGAGCAGTTCTTC.

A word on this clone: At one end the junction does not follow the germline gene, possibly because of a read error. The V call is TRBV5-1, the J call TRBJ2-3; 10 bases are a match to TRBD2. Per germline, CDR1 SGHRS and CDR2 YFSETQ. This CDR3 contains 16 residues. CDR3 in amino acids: CVSSGGLAVSTDTQYF. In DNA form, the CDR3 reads TGCGTCAGCAGCGGAGGACTAGCGGTTAGCACAGATACGCAGTATTTT.

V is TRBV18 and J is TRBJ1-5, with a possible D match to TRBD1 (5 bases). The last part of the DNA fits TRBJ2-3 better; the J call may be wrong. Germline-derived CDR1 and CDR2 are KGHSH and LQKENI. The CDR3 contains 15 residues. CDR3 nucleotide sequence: TGTGCCAGCTCACCAAGAAGACAGCGCAATCAGCCCCAGTATTTT. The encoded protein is CASSPRRQRNQPQYF.

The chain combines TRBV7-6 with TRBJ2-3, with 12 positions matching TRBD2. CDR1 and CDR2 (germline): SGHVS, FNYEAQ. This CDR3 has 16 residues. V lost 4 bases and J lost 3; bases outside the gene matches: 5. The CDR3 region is CASSSRLAGATDTQYF. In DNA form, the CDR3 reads TGTGCCAGCAGCTCCCGACTAGCGGGAGCGACAGATACGCAGTATTTT.

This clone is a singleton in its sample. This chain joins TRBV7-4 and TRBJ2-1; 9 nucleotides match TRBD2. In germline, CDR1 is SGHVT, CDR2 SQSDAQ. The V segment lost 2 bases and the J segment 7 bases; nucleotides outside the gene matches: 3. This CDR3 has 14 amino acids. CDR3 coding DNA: TGTGCCAGCAGCTTAATGGGACTAGCAAATGAGCAGTTCTTC. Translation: CASSLMGLANEQFF. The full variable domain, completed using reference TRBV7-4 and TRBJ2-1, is GAGVSQSPRYKVAKRGRDVALRCDSISGHVTLYWYRQTLGQGSEVLTYSQSDAQRDKSGRPSGRFSAERPERSVSTLKIQRTEQGDSAVYLCASSLMGLANEQFFGPGTRLTVL.

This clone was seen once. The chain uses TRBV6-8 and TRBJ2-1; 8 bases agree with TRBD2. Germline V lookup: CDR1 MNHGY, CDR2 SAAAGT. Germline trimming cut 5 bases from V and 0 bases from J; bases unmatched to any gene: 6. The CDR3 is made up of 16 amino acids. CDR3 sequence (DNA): TGTGCCAGCAGTCCAGTAGCGGGGAGCTCCTACAATGAGCAGTTCTTC. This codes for CASSPVAGSSYNEQFF.

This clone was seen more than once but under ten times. CDR3 amino acids: CASSYLARGTGSTNEKLFF. In DNA form, the CDR3 reads TGTGCCAGCAGTTACTTGGCTAGGGGGACAGGGTCAACTAATGAAAAACTGTTTTTT. The chain employs TRBV6-8 and TRBJ1-4; 9 nucleotides agree with TRBD1. The CDR3 consists of 19 residues. Germline lookup yields CDR1 MNHGY and CDR2 SAAAGT. J gave up 0 bases and V 1 base, and 9 bases lay outside the gene matches.

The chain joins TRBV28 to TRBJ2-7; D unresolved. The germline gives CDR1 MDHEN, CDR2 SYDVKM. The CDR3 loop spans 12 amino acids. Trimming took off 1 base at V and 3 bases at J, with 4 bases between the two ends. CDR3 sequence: CASSLYGYEQYF. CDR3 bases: TGTGCCAGCAGTTTATACGGCTACGAGCAGTACTTC.

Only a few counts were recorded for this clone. As DNA, the CDR3 is TGTGCCAGTAGTATAGTAGGACGGGAGACCCAGTACTTC. This gives the protein CASSIVGRETQYF. The chain couples TRBV19 to TRBJ2-5; D unclear. The CDR3 has 13 residues. The germline V gene has CDR1 LNHDA and CDR2 SQIVND (reference sequence). The germline V and J ends were trimmed by 1 base and 5 bases, with 8 bases remaining between them.

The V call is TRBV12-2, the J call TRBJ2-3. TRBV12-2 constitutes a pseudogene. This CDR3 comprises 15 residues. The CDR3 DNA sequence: TGTGCCACCGATGTGTTCTGGGGAAGCACAGATACGCAGTATTTT. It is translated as CATDVFWGSTDTQYF.

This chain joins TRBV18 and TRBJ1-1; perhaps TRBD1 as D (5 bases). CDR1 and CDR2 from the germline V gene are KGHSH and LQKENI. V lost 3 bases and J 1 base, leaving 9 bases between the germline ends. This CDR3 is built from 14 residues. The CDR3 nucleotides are TGTGCCAGCTCACCTCTGGGGGAGAACACTGAAGCTTTCTTT. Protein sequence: CASSPLGENTEAFF.

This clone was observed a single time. CDR3 coding DNA: TGTGCCAGTAGTATGGTGGGGGGCCAAGAGACCCAGTACTTC. Amino acid sequence: CASSMVGGQETQYF. This rearrangement joins TRBV19 to TRBJ2-5; D might be TRBD2 (6 bases). The CDR3 loop spans 14 amino acids. V shed 3 bases and J shed 1 base, with 9 bases lying between them. The germline gives CDR1 LNHDA, CDR2 SQIVND (reference sequence).

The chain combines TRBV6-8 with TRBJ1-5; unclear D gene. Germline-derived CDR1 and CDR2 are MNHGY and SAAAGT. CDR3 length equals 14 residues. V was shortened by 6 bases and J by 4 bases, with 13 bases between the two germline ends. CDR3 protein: CASSDPHWNQPQHF. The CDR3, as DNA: TGTGCCAGCAGCGATCCCCACTGGAATCAGCCCCAGCATTTT.

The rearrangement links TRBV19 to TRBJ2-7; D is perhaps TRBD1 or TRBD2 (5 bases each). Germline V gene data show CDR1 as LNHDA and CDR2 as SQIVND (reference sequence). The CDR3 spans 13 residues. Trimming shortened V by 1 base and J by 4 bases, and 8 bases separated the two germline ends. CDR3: CASSIGGGYEQYF. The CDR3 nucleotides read TGTGCCAGTAGTATAGGTGGGGGTTACGAGCAGTACTTC.

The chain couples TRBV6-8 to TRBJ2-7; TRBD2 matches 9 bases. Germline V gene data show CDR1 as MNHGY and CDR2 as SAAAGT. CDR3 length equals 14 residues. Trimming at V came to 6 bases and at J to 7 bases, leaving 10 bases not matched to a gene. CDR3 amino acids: CASRVAGEVGEQYF. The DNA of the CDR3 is TGTGCCAGCAGGGTAGCGGGAGAGGTGGGTGAGCAGTACTTC.

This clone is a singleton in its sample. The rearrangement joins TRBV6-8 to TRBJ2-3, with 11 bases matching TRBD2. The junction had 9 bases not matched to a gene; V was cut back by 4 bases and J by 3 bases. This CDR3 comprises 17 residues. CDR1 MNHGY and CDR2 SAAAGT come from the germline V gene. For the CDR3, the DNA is TGTGCCAGCAGTTTCACTATAGCGGGAGGGTTGACAGATACGCAGTATTTT. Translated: CASSFTIAGGLTDTQYF.